A selection of T cell receptor beta chains follows, all from one sample in a study of monozygotic twins with inflammatory bowel disease. For each CDR3 protein, TCRdb gives one entry from its re-call of the 5' RACE reads, without DNA. The repertoire table contains under 150,000 distinct CDR3 sequences. Material: blood. The receptors here all came from a human donor with ulcerative colitis or Crohn's disease, or a healthy co-twin of an affected twin (not recorded which). CDR3s include the opening cysteine and the closing phenylalanine or tryptophan.

V	J	CDR3
TRBV18	TRBJ2-3	CASSPYPGTYFADTQYF
TRBV7-9	TRBJ2-5	CASSALDRSWETQYF
TRBV20-1	TRBJ2-3	CSAIPQGLDTQYF
TRBV6-2/TRBV6-3	TRBJ2-7	CASSYPSGGALFYEQYF
TRBV4-2	TRBJ2-7	CASSQDPSAYEQYF
TRBV11-1	TRBJ2-6	CASSELAGGRPGANVLTF
TRBV6-5	TRBJ1-1	CASLRPPARDKAHTEAFF
TRBV6-5	TRBJ1-1	CASSYSLRGEAFF
TRBV6-4	TRBJ2-3	CASSGTGEGDTQYF
TRBV24-1	TRBJ2-3	CATSDLGDSNSDTQYF
TRBV20-1	TRBJ2-3	CSAHPGVGGGAADTQYF
TRBV20-1	TRBJ1-4	CSARDPRRGTVNGEKLFF
TRBV7-2	TRBJ2-7	CASSLALGLSSYEQYF
TRBV11-2	TRBJ2-7	CASSFDLKYYEQYF
TRBV5-1	TRBJ2-5	CASSSLGQETQYF
TRBV5-1	TRBJ2-5	CASSSRDRPETQYF
TRBV4-2	TRBJ1-4	CASSQERSSQGATEKLFF
TRBV5-1	TRBJ1-1	CASSLGGWGVGFF
TRBV27	TRBJ2-7	CASRLTGSSYEQYF
TRBV28	TRBJ2-5	CASSLSSGTQYF
TRBV27	TRBJ2-7	CASSSIGTGPSYEQYF
TRBV25-1	TRBJ2-1	CASGTGILEQFF
TRBV7-2	TRBJ2-3	CASSPEVQGGADTQYF
TRBV20-1	TRBJ2-4	CSARPRTSGNDIAKNIQYF
TRBV4-3	TRBJ1-3	CASSQSLGRGTGNTIYF
TRBV27	TRBJ2-3	CASSPKGQGTPDTQYF
TRBV18	TRBJ2-7	CASSPSLSYEQYF
TRBV20-1	TRBJ1-5	CSVHSRSNQPQHF
TRBV6-5	TRBJ2-5	CASSYAETQYF
TRBV12-3/TRBV12-4	TRBJ1-1	CASSLNQGTEAFF
TRBV6-1	TRBJ2-7	CASSEGQPDAYEQYF
TRBV27	TRBJ2-7	CASSTGTGVYEQYF
TRBV7-2	TRBJ2-3	CASSLGGPTDTQYF
TRBV4-1	TRBJ2-2	CASSSTKGPNTGELFF
TRBV29-1	TRBJ2-1	CSDRTRGPMYNEQFF
TRBV12-3/TRBV12-4	TRBJ1-2	CAIGEGGDYGYTF
TRBV27	TRBJ2-7	CASSSILSTVSYEQYF
TRBV27	TRBJ1-5	CASSPYSNQPQHF
TRBV28	TRBJ1-1	CASRPQGLTEAFF
TRBV20-1	TRBJ2-7	CSASPPAGRGATSSYEQYF
TRBV5-1	TRBJ2-7	CASSRQGSEQYF
TRBV7-9	TRBJ2-7	CASSLAWTGVVEQYF
TRBV11-2	TRBJ1-3	CASSSPDSHSGNAIYF
TRBV5-4	TRBJ2-3	CASRAAGGTDTQYF
TRBV5-1	TRBJ2-7	CASSLDLATYEQYF
TRBV19	TRBJ1-6	CASKQDSYNSPLHF
TRBV20-1	TRBJ1-2	CSAREAAVYGYTF
TRBV5-4	TRBJ2-7	CASSLGGGNYEQYF
TRBV5-1	TRBJ2-4	CASSFPGTQNIQYF
TRBV20-1	TRBJ2-2	CSARTVGELFF
TRBV5-1	TRBJ2-3	CASSLNVGLGDTQYF
TRBV24-1	TRBJ2-5	CATSDLTGGKETQYF
TRBV9	TRBJ2-3	CASSLYSGSYLDTQYF
TRBV18	TRBJ2-7	CASSPKQTGTAYEQYF